The clone carrying this TCR beta chain occurred a few times. What it recognizes is unknown. TCRdb recomputed calls from the 5' RACE reads with MiXCR, one row per CDR3 protein. The top ten hold approximately 10% of the sample, which has 50,000 or so distinct CDR3 sequences, over 9% seen once. There are 15 residues in the CDR3. Per the germline V gene, CDR1 is MNHNY and CDR2 is SVGAGI (reference sequence). Trimming cost V 2 bases and J 7 bases, with 12 bases left between them. The data were obtained in a study of T-cell memory formation after mild COVID-19. As for the study in general: Each donor largely had its own TCR clusters.

Overall study results and limits: Among CD4+ contracting clones, most were CM and EM, and CD8+ ones EMRA. There was a balanced CD4/CD8 profile in clones contracting day 15 to 85, and later expanders leaned CD4+. Pre-infection memory held some responding clones, suggesting pre-existing cross-reactive T cells responded.

The origin of this receptor is an adult woman who had mild COVID-19 (a few samples of this study predate the infection). Cell type and time point are not known. The chain combines TRBV6-6 with TRBJ1-6; no clear D. Sequenced sample: PBMCs or a T cell subset sorted from them (not recorded which). The CDR3 bases are TGTGCCAGCAGTTACGGGAGGTCAGACAATTCACCCCTCCACTTT. Translated, it gives CASSYGRSDNSPLHF.